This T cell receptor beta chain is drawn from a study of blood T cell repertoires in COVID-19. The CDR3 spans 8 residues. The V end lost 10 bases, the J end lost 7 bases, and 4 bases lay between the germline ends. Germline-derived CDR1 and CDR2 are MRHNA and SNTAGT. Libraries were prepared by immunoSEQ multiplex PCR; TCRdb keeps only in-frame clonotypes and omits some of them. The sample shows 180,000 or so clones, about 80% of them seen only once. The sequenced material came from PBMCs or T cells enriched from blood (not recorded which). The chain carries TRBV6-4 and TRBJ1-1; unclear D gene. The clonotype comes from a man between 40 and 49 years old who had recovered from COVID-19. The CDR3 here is CAIVEAFF. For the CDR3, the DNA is TGTGCCATCGTTGAAGCTTTCTTT.